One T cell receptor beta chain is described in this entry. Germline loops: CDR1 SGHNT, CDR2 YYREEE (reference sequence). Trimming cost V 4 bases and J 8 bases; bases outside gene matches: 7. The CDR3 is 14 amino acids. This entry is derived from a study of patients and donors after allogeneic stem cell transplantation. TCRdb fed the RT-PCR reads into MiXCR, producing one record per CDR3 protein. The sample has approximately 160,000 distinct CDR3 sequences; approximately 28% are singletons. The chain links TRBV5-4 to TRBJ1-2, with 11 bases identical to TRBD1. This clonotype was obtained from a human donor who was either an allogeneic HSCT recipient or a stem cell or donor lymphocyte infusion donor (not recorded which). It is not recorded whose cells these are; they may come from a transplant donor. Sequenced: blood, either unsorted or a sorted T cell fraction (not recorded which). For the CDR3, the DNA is TGTGCCAGCAGCCCGCGACGGACAGGGGGCGGCTACACCTTC. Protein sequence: CASSPRRTGGGYTF.